This TCR beta chain was documented in a study of blood T cell repertoires in COVID-19. This clone has only one observation. The V and J ends lost 11 bases and 1 base, in that order; junction bases with no gene match: 7. The germline V gene encodes CDR1 SGHTA and CDR2 FQGTGA. CDR3 length: 15 amino acids. TCRdb keeps only in-frame clones here, not all; method: immunoSEQ multiplex PCR. The data contain 13,000 or so clones, approximately 72% of them singletons. The J gene is TRBJ2-7, the V gene TRBV7-3, with 14 nucleotides matching TRBD2. The TCR sequence derives from a man in his fifties or sixties with COVID-19, enrolled during active disease. The sequenced material came from peripheral blood. The CDR3: CASKRTSGRSYEQYV. CDR3 DNA sequence: TGTGCCTCTAAGAGGACTAGCGGGAGGTCCTACGAGCAGTACGTC.